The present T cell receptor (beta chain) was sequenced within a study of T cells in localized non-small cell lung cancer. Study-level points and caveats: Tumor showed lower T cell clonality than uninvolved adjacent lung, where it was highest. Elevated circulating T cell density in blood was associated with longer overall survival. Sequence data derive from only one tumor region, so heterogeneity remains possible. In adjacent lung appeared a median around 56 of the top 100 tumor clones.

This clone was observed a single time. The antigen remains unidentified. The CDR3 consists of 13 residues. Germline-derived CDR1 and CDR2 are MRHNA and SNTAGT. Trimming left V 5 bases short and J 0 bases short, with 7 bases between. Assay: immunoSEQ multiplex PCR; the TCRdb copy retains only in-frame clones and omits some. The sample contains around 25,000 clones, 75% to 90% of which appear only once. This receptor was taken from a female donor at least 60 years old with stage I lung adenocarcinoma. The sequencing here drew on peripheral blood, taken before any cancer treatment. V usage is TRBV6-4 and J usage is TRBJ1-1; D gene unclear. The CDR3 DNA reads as TGTGCCAGCAGTTACACAATGAACACTGAAGCTTTCTTT. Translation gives CASSYTMNTEAFF.